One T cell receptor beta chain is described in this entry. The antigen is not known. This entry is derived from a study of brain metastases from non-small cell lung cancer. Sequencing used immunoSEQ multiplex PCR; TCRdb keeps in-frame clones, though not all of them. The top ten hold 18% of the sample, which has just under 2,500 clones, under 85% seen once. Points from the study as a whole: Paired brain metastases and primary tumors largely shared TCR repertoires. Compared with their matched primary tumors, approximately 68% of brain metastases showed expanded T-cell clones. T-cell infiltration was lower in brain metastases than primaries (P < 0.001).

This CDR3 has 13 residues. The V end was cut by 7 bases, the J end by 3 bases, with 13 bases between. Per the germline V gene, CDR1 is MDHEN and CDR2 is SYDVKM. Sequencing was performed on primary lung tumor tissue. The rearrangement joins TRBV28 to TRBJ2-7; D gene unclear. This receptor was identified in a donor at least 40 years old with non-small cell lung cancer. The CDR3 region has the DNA TGTGCCAGCACGACCGAGGCGAGCTACGAGCAGTACTTC. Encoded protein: CASTTEASYEQYF.